This is a list of T cell receptor beta chains from one sample in a study of cytomegalovirus exposure and HLA in healthy donors. This table comes from immunoSEQ multiplex PCR, and its TCRdb copy is limited to in-frame clones, with some not included. In all, the sample yields about 88,000 clones. Input material: PBMCs. The receptors were sampled from a girl aged 5 to 17 in good health and CMV-seropositive. The CDR3 runs from the conserved cysteine through the conserved F or W. D genes are given only for firm matches.

d_call	v_call	j_call	cdr3_nt	cdr3_aa
TRBD1	TRBV18	TRBJ1-2	TGTGCCAGCTCACCCGGACAGGGTGAGGGTGGCTACACCTTC	CASSPGQGEGGYTF
TRBD2	TRBV19	TRBJ2-1	TGTGCCAGTAGGCGGTTGGCGGGGGGGCCAGTCAATGAGCAGTTCTTC	CASRRLAGGPVNEQFF
TRBD1	TRBV4-3	TRBJ1-6	TGCGCCAGCAGCCAAGATTGGGTTTATATTGGGGACAGGGGGCCGGATTCACCCCTCCACTTT	CASSQDWVYIGDRGPDSPLHF
NA	TRBV15	TRBJ1-2	TGTGCCACCAGCACCGACCTGGGCCGGGGCTACACCTTC	CATSTDLGRGYTF
NA	TRBV6-1	TRBJ1-5	TGTGCCAGCAAAAACAGGGAGGGGTATCAGCCCCAGCATTTT	CASKNREGYQPQHF
NA	TRBV6-5	TRBJ2-5	TGTGCCAGCAGTTACTCAGGGGGGGAGGAGACCCAGTACTTC	CASSYSGGEETQYF
TRBD1	TRBV18	TRBJ2-2	TGTGCCAGCTCACAGCGACAGGGGGGAAACACCGGGGAGCTGTTTTTT	CASSQRQGGNTGELFF
NA	TRBV6-5	TRBJ2-1	TGTGCCAGCAGTTACCGCCCCACTACTTACAATGAGCAGTTCTTC	CASSYRPTTYNEQFF
NA	TRBV6-6	TRBJ1-6	TGTGCCAGCAGTCAGGACAGTTATAATTCACCCCTCCACTTT	CASSQDSYNSPLHF
TRBD1	TRBV29-1	TRBJ1-2	TGCAGCGTTGATACAGGGGCCCAGTATGGCTACACCTTC	CSVDTGAQYGYTF
TRBD1	TRBV29-1	TRBJ1-2	TGCAGCGTTGAACGGCGACAGGGGGCAGGCTACACCTTC	CSVERRQGAGYTF
NA	TRBV19	TRBJ1-5	TGTGCCAGTAGTATAGCCCTCAATCAGCCCCAGCATTTT	CASSIALNQPQHF
NA	TRBV7-9	TRBJ2-1	TGTGCCAGCAGCTTAGCAGGGAGGCATGAGCAGTTCTTC	CASSLAGRHEQFF
NA	TRBV18	TRBJ2-7	TGTGCCAGCTCACCAACTGGACAGCCCTACGAGCAGTACTTC	CASSPTGQPYEQYF
NA	TRBV11-2	TRBJ1-2	TGTGCCAGCCAACCCGGGACAAAGCCTAACTATGGCTACACCTTC	CASQPGTKPNYGYTF
TRBD1	TRBV6-5	TRBJ1-2	TGTGCCAGCAGTGCCGGACAGGGGGTTCGGGGCTACACCTTC	CASSAGQGVRGYTF
NA	TRBV6-5	TRBJ2-2	TGTGCCAGCAGTTTCGAGAGGGGGGGCACCGGGGAGCTGTTTTTT	CASSFERGGTGELFF
TRBD1	TRBV4-3	TRBJ1-1	TGCGCCAGCAGCGTGGGATCCGGGACAGTGAACACTGAAGCTTTCTTT	CASSVGSGTVNTEAFF
TRBD1	TRBV6-1	TRBJ1-2	TGTGCCAGCAGTGCGGGACAGGGCTATGGCTACACCTTC	CASSAGQGYGYTF
TRBD2	TRBV7-3	TRBJ2-1	TGTGCCAGCAGTCTTAGCGGGGGGACCTACAATGAGCAGTTCTTC	CASSLSGGTYNEQFF
TRBD1	TRBV5-1	TRBJ1-4	TGCGCCAGCAGCCGGACAGGGGGGACTAATGAAAAACTGTTTTTT	CASSRTGGTNEKLFF
NA	TRBV5-1	TRBJ2-5	TGCGCCAGCAGCTTGGGAAACAGGGAATCAGAGACCCAGTACTTC	CASSLGNRESETQYF
NA	TRBV4-1	TRBJ2-2	TGCGCCAGCAGCCAAGAAACAGGGTCGGTCACCGGGGAGCTGTTTTTT	CASSQETGSVTGELFF
NA	TRBV27	TRBJ2-7	TGTGCCAGCGGGGCACCCTACGAGCAGTACTTC	CASGAPYEQYF
TRBD2	TRBV19	TRBJ2-2	TGTGCCAGTAGTATGACTAGCGGGGCCGGGGAGCTGTTTTTT	CASSMTSGAGELFF
NA	TRBV20-1	TRBJ2-7	TGCAGTGCTAGGGTGGGCCACGAGCAGTACTTC	CSARVGHEQYF
NA	TRBV5-4	TRBJ1-2	TGTGCCAGCAGCTTGCCCGCGGGACTCTCTGGCTACACCTTC	CASSLPAGLSGYTF
TRBD1	TRBV6-6	TRBJ2-7	TGTGCCAGCAGCCGGGACAGCGCTACCTACGAGCAGTACTTC	CASSRDSATYEQYF
NA	TRBV7-3	TRBJ1-1	TGTGCCAGCAGGTCGGCAGGGGACACTGAAGCTTTCTTT	CASRSAGDTEAFF
TRBD2	TRBV7-6	TRBJ2-1	TGTGCCAGCAGCTGGGGCGGGGGCTCCTACAATGAGCAGTTCTTC	CASSWGGGSYNEQFF
NA	TRBV30	TRBJ1-2	TGTGCCTGGAGTCCCAGTGGAGGGGAGGGCTACACCTTC	CAWSPSGGEGYTF
NA	TRBV9	TRBJ1-6	TGTGCCAGCAGCGGGGCATCGGGTTATTTGGGGGCCCTACACTTT	CASSGASGYLGALHF
NA	TRBV5-1	TRBJ1-6	TGCGCCAGCAGCTTGGCCGGGAGTCGTTTTTCACCCCTCCACTTT	CASSLAGSRFSPLHF
NA	TRBV2	TRBJ1-1	TGTGCCATCCTGTCGGTTTCGAACACTGAAGCTTTCTTT	CAILSVSNTEAFF
NA	TRBV9	TRBJ2-3	TGTGCCAGCAGCGCATCCCCCACAGGGTTTGATACGCAGTATTTT	CASSASPTGFDTQYF
NA	TRBV15	TRBJ2-2	TGTGCCACCAGCAGGGCCCTGACCGGGGAGCTGTTTTTT	CATSRALTGELFF
NA	TRBV27	TRBJ2-7	TGTGCCAGCAGTCCAGGCGTCGTCCCTAATATTCGCTACGAGCAGTACTTC	CASSPGVVPNIRYEQYF
TRBD2	TRBV6-1	TRBJ2-1	TGTGCCAGCAGGGGACTAGCTTTCGACAATGAGCAGTTCTTC	CASRGLAFDNEQFF
TRBD2	TRBV18	TRBJ2-2	TGTGCCAGCTCAACCCTTAGCGGGGGGGCCTCGACCGGGGAGCTGTTTTTT	CASSTLSGGASTGELFF
TRBD2	TRBV4-1	TRBJ2-1	TGCGCCAGCATGGACTCCGGGGGGGACAATGAGCAGTTCTTC	CASMDSGGDNEQFF
NA	TRBV9	TRBJ2-6	TGTGCCAGCAGCCACAAATCTGGGGCCAACGTCCTGACTTTC	CASSHKSGANVLTF
TRBD2	TRBV9	TRBJ2-2	TGTGCCAGCAGCCCCTGGACTAGCGGAAGGAACACCGGGGAGCTGTTTTTT	CASSPWTSGRNTGELFF
NA	TRBV28	TRBJ2-5	TGTGCCAGCAGAGCCATTAAAGAGACCCAGTACTTC	CASRAIKETQYF
TRBD2	TRBV14	TRBJ2-3	TGTGCCAGCAGCCCCGTCGGGGGGGTGACAGATACGCAGTATTTT	CASSPVGGVTDTQYF
NA	TRBV13	TRBJ2-7	TGTGCCAGCAGCTCTGCCGGGATGACCGCCTACGAGCAGTACTTC	CASSSAGMTAYEQYF